This T cell receptor (beta chain) came from a study of graft-versus-host responses after intestinal transplantation. Data came from immunoSEQ multiplex PCR; TCRdb stores just in-frame clones and leaves some out. The table has around 55,000 clones, 80% to 90% seen once. In its sample, this clone was seen once. The antigen remains unidentified. CDR3 length equals 15 residues. V lost 1 base and J 0 bases, leaving 8 bases between the germline ends. Per the germline V gene, CDR1 is SGHTA and CDR2 is FQGNSA. This chain connects TRBV7-2 to TRBJ2-3, with D uncertain. The source of this sequence is a human donor who was the organ donor for an intestinal transplant. Sequencing was performed on unstimulated CD4+ T cells sorted from spleen or lymph node cells, taken before transplant. CDR3 in DNA: TGTGCCAGCAGCTTAGACTATTCTAGCACAGATACGCAGTATTTT. Its protein product is CASSLDYSSTDTQYF.